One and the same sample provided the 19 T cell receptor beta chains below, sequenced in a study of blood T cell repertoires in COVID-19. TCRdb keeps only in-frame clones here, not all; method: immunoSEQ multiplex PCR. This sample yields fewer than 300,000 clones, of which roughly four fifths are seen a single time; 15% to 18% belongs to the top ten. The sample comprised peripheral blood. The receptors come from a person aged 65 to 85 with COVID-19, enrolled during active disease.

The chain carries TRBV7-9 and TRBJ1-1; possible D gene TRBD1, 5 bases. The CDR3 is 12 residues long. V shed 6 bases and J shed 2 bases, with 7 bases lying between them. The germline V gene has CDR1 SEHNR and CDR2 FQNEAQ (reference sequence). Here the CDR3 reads CASRGTNTEAFF. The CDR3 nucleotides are TGTGCCAGCAGGGGGACTAACACTGAAGCTTTCTTT.

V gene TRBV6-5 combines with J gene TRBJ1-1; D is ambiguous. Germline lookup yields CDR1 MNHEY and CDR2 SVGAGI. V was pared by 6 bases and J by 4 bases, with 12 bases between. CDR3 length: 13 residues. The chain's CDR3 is CASRVRGATEAFF. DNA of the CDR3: TGTGCCAGCAGAGTTCGGGGTGCCACTGAAGCTTTCTTT.

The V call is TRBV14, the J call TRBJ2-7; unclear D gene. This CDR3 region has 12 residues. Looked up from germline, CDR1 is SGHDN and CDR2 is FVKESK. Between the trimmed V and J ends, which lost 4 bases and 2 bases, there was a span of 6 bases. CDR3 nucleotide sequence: TGTGCCAGCAGCCTGACACCCTACGAGCAGTACTTC. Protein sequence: CASSLTPYEQYF.

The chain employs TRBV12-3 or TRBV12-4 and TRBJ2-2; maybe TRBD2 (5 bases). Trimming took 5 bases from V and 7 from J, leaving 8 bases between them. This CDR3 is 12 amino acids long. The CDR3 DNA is TGTGCCAGCAGTACGGGGATCGGGGAGCTGTTTTTT. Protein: CASSTGIGELFF.

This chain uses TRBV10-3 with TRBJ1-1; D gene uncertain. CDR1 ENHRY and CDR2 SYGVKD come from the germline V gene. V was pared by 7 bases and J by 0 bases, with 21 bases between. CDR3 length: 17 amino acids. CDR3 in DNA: TGTGCCATCAATTCGGCGGGGTCCGCCTCGGTGAACACTGAAGCTTTCTTT. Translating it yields CAINSAGSASVNTEAFF.

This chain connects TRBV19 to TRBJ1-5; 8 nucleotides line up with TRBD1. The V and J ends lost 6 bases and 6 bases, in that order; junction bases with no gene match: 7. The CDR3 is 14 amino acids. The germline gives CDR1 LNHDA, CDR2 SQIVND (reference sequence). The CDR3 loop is CASRLDRVGQPQHF. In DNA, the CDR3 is TGTGCCAGTAGGCTGGACAGGGTTGGTCAGCCCCAGCATTTT.

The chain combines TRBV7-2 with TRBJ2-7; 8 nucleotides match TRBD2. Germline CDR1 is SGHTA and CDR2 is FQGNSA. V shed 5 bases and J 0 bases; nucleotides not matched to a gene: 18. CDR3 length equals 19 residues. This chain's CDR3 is CASSPRPSAAGAPSYEQYF. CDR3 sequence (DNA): TGTGCCAGCAGCCCGAGACCCTCGGCAGCGGGGGCCCCCTCCTACGAGCAGTACTTC.

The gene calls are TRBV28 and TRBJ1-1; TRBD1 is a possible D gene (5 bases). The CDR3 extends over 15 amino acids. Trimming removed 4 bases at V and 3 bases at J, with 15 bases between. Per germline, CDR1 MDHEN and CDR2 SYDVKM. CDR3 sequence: CASSSSTARDTEAFF. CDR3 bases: TGTGCCAGCAGTTCATCGACAGCCCGAGACACTGAAGCTTTCTTT. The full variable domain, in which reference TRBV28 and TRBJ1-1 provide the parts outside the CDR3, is DVKVTQSSRYLVKRTGEKVFLECVQDMDHENMFWYRQDPGLGLRLIYFSYDVKMKEKGDIPEGYSVSREKKERFSLILESASTNQTSMYLCASSSSTARDTEAFFGQGTRLTVV.

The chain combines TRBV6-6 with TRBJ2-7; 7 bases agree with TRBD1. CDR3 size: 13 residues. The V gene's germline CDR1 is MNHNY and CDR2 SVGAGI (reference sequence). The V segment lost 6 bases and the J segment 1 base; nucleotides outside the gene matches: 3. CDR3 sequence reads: CASRNRGSYEQYF. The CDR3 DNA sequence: TGTGCCAGCAGAAACAGGGGTTCCTACGAGCAGTACTTC.

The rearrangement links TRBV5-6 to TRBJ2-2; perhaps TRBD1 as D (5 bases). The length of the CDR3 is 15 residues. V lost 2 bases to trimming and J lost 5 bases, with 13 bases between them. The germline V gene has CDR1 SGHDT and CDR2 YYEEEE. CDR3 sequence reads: CASSLGDLLTGELFF. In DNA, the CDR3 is TGTGCCAGCAGCTTAGGGGATTTGTTGACCGGGGAGCTGTTTTTT.

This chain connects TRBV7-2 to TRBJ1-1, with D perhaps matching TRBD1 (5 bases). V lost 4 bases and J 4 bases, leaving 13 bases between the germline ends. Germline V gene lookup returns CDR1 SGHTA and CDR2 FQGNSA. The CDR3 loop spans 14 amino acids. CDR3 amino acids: CASSSDQGATEAFF. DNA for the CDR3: TGTGCCAGCAGCTCGGATCAGGGCGCCACTGAAGCTTTCTTT.

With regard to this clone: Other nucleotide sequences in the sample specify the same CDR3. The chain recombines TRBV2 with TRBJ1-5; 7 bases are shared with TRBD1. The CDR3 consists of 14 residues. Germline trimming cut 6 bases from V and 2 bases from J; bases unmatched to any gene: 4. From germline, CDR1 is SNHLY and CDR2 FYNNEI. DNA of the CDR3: TGTGCCAGCAGCCCCGGACAGGGCAATCAGCCCCAGCATTTT. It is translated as CASSPGQGNQPQHF.

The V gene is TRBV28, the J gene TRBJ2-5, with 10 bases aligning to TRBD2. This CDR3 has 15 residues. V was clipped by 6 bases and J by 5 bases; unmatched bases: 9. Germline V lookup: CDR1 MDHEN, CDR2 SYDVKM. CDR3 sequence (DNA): TGTGCCAGCAGCGTTATAGCGGGAGGTTGGGAGACCCAGTACTTC. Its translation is CASSVIAGGWETQYF.

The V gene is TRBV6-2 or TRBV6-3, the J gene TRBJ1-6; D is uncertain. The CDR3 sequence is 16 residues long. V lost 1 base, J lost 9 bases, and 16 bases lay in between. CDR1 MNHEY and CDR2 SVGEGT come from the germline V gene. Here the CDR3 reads CASSYFNSREGSPLHF. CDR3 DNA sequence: TGTGCCAGCAGTTACTTTAACAGCCGTGAGGGTTCACCCCTCCACTTT.

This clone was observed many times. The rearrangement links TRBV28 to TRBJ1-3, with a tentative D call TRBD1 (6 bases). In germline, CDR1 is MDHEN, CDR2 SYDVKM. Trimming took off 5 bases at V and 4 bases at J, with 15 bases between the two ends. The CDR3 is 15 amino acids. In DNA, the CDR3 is TGTGCCAGCAGTGCCCCCAGGGGATCAGGAAACACCATATATTTT. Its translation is CASSAPRGSGNTIYF.

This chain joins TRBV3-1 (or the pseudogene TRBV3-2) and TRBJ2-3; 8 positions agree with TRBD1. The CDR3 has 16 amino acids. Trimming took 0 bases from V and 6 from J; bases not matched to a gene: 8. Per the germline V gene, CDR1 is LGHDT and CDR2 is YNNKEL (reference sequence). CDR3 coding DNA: TGTGCCAGCAGCCAAGACCGAACAGGGGGGATTGATACGCAGTATTTT. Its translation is CASSQDRTGGIDTQYF.

The CDR3 protein is CAWVGLAGSSYNEQFF. The CDR3 DNA follows: TGTGCCTGGGTCGGACTAGCGGGGAGCTCCTACAATGAGCAGTTCTTC. The chain is built from TRBV30 and TRBJ2-1; 12 bases match TRBD2. Germline lookup yields CDR1 GTSNPN and CDR2 SVGIG (reference sequence). The junction had 5 bases not matched to a gene; V was cut back by 5 bases and J by 0 bases. The CDR3 runs to 16 residues.

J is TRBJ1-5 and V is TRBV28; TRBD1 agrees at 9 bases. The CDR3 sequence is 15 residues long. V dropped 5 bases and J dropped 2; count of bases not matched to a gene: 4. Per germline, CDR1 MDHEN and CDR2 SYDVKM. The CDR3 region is CASSRDRVGNQPQHF. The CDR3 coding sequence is TGTGCCAGCAGTCGGGACAGGGTGGGCAATCAGCCCCAGCATTTT.

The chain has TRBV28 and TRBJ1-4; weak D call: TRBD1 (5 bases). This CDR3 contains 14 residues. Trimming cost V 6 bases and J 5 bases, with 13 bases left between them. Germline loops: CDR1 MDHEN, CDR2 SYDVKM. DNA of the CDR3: TGTGCCAGCAGAGCTCAGGGTGCGAATGAAAAACTGTTTTTT. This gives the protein CASRAQGANEKLFF.